The 30 T cell receptor beta chains presented below share a single source sample, sequenced in a study of T-cell memory formation after mild COVID-19. TCRdb processed the 5' RACE reads anew with MiXCR; each CDR3 protein has one entry. The table has fewer than 650,000 distinct CDR3 sequences, about a fifth seen once. The specimen sequenced was PBMCs or a T cell subset sorted from them (not recorded which). These TCRs come from an adult woman who had mild COVID-19 (a few samples of this study predate the infection). Cell type and time point are not known.

This clonotype occurred a few times. The CDR3 protein is CATSDRRTGTTEAFF. CDR3 DNA: TGTGCCACCAGTGACCGGCGGACAGGGACAACTGAAGCTTTCTTT. The genes are TRBV24-1 and TRBJ1-1; TRBD1 matches at 8 bases. After removal of 4 bases from V and 5 bases from J, the junction contained 8 bases not matched to a gene. CDR1 is KGHDR and CDR2 is SFDVKD in the germline V gene. The CDR3 is 15 residues long.

This rearrangement joins TRBV2 to TRBJ1-1; D is undetermined. The CDR3 has 13 amino acids. Germline V gene data show CDR1 as SNHLY and CDR2 as FYNNEI. The V gene lost 1 base and the J gene lost 4 bases, with 7 bases spanning the gap. The CDR3 here is CASSEELVTEAFF. The CDR3 DNA reads as TGTGCCAGCAGTGAAGAGTTGGTCACTGAAGCTTTCTTT. Variable domain in full (rest from reference TRBV2 and TRBJ1-1): EPEVTQTPSHQVTQMGQEVILRCVPISNHLYFYWYRQILGQKVEFLVSFYNNEISEKSEIFDDQFSVERPDGSNFTLKIRSTKLEDSAMYFCASSEELVTEAFFGQGTRLTVV.

This clonotype was counted between two and nine times. The chain couples TRBV5-5 to TRBJ1-1; D ambiguous. Germline lookup yields CDR1 SGHKS and CDR2 YYEKEE (reference sequence). This CDR3 is 14 amino acids long. V lost 4 bases and J lost 1, with 11 bases in between. CDR3 sequence (DNA): TGTGCCAGCAGCAAAGGAGGGCAGAACACTGAAGCTTTCTTT. Encoded protein: CASSKGGQNTEAFF.

This clonotype was detected a few times. The V and J genes are TRBV7-2 and TRBJ2-3; 10 bases match TRBD1. V lost 5 bases and J lost 7; bases outside the gene matches: 12. The CDR3 totals 16 residues. CDR1 is SGHTA, CDR2 FQGNSA, per germline. The CDR3 region has the DNA TGTGCCAGCAGCCCGCGGACAGGGGGGCTGGTATATACGCAGTATTTT. As protein: CASSPRTGGLVYTQYF.

The rearrangement uses TRBV25-1 and TRBJ2-7; D might be TRBD1 or TRBD2, each matching 5 bases. The CDR3 is made up of 16 amino acids. CDR1 and CDR2 from the germline V gene are MGHDK and SYGVNS. The V and J ends lost 2 bases and 0 bases respectively, with 14 bases between them. CDR3 nucleotide sequence: TGTGCCAGCAGTGAACAGAGGGGAAGAGGCTCCTACGAGCAGTACTTC. Translating it yields CASSEQRGRGSYEQYF.

The chain carries TRBV7-8 and TRBJ2-7, with D possibly being TRBD2 (7 bases). Germline V lookup: CDR1 SGHVS, CDR2 FQNEAQ. Trimming removed 7 bases at V and 3 bases at J, with 19 bases between. The length of the CDR3 is 15 residues. DNA for the CDR3: TGTGCCAGCAACCCCCAAAAGAGGGGGGGCTACGAGCAGTACTTC. It is translated as CASNPQKRGGYEQYF.

The J gene is TRBJ2-5, the V gene TRBV11-2; D may be TRBD2 (7 bases). Germline V gives CDR1 SGHAT, CDR2 FQNNGV. V lost 4 bases to trimming and J lost 5 bases, with 17 bases between them. This CDR3 has 15 residues. Here the CDR3 reads CASSSVRGLVETQYF. CDR3 nucleotides: TGTGCCAGCAGCTCCGTGCGGGGGCTCGTGGAGACCCAGTACTTC.

CDR3: CASRGTGVNTEAFF. In nucleotides, the CDR3 is TGTGCCAGCCGCGGGACAGGGGTGAACACTGAAGCTTTCTTT. This chain joins TRBV2 and TRBJ1-1; 10 bases are a match to TRBD1. From germline, CDR1 is SNHLY and CDR2 FYNNEI. Trimming cost V 8 bases and J 0 bases; bases outside gene matches: 3. This CDR3 spans 14 amino acids. The full variable domain, in which reference TRBV2 and TRBJ1-1 provide the parts outside the CDR3, is EPEVTQTPSHQVTQMGQEVILRCVPISNHLYFYWYRQILGQKVEFLVSFYNNEISEKSEIFDDQFSVERPDGSNFTLKIRSTKLEDSAMYFCASRGTGVNTEAFFGQGTRLTVV.

This clonotype was detected ten times or more. The genes are TRBV12-3 or TRBV12-4 and TRBJ1-2, with 7 bases lining up with TRBD1. V gave up 6 bases and J gave up 6 bases; unmatched junction bases: 13. The CDR3 totals 15 residues. CDR3 sequence (DNA): TGTGCCAGCAGCCCAGCTAGGGGGCGAGGGAATGGCTACACCTTC. Translating it yields CASSPARGRGNGYTF.

The chain has TRBV11-2 and TRBJ2-1, with D uncertain. Trimming left V 4 bases short and J 4 bases short, with 17 bases between. Looked up from germline, CDR1 is SGHAT and CDR2 is FQNNGV. The CDR3 runs 16 residues. CDR3 sequence reads: CASSSQPLYGYNEQFF. CDR3 in DNA: TGTGCCAGCAGCTCACAGCCCCTGTACGGGTACAATGAGCAGTTCTTC.

The table lists this clonotype with a few counts. This chain joins TRBV11-2 and TRBJ2-7, with 8 bases lining up with TRBD1. Germline lookup yields CDR1 SGHAT and CDR2 FQNNGV. The CDR3 contains 15 residues. Unmatched junction bases numbered 5, after V lost 1 base and J lost 3 bases. The CDR3 coding sequence is TGTGCCAGCAGCTTAGCAACCGGGACAGGCTACGAGCAGTACTTC. Its translation: CASSLATGTGYEQYF.

Turning to this clonotype: This may stem from a read error, because a much larger clone lies one nucleotide away. The V gene is TRBV5-1, the J gene TRBJ1-5, with TRBD1 matching 7 bases. V was clipped by 0 bases and J by 2 bases; unmatched bases: 8. Germline V gives CDR1 SGHRS, CDR2 YFSETQ. This CDR3 has 17 residues. CDR3 protein: CASSLGEGAYGNQPQHF. CDR3 nucleotide sequence: TGCGCCAGCAGCTTGGGAGAGGGGGCCTACGGCAATCAGCCCCAGCATTTT.

The chain joins TRBV5-8 to TRBJ2-3; D uncertain. V lost 4 bases, J lost 4 bases, and 13 bases lay in between. This CDR3 region has 14 residues. Germline loops: CDR1 SGHTS, CDR2 YDEGEE. The chain's CDR3 is CASSPDGRSDTQYF. In DNA, the CDR3 is TGTGCCAGCAGCCCCGATGGTCGATCAGATACGCAGTATTTT.

This clonotype has a handful of counts. One end of the junction varies from germline; a read error may be responsible. The chain is built from TRBV7-2 and TRBJ2-1, with TRBD2 matching over 7 bases. The CDR3 is 17 residues long. Germline-derived CDR1 and CDR2 are SGHTA and FQGNSA. CDR3 sequence (DNA): TGTGCCAGCAGCTTACTAGGGGCGGGAGCCTCCTTCAATGAGCAGTTCTTC. Its translation is CASSLLGAGASFNEQFF.

This rearrangement joins TRBV11-2 to TRBJ1-2; unclear D gene. The CDR3 extends over 13 amino acids. Germline CDR1 and CDR2: SGHAT and FQNNGV. Trimming stripped 6 bases from V and 8 bases from J, with 16 bases between. CDR3 protein: CASSPGVLEGYTF. Written as DNA, the CDR3 is TGTGCCAGCAGTCCGGGTGTCTTAGAGGGCTACACCTTC.

This clonotype came up a few times. The chain couples TRBV5-1 to TRBJ2-2, with TRBD1 matching 7 bases. Germline V gene data show CDR1 as SGHRS and CDR2 as YFSETQ. The length of the CDR3 is 16 residues. V lost 4 bases to trimming and J lost 1 base; unmatched junction nucleotides: 7. The CDR3 sequence: CASSPQGVKNTGELFF. The CDR3 DNA follows: TGCGCCAGCAGCCCCCAGGGGGTCAAGAACACCGGGGAGCTGTTTTTT.

V usage is TRBV7-2 and J usage is TRBJ1-5; D gene ambiguous. This CDR3 contains 12 residues. V was cut by 9 bases and J by 3 bases, with 9 bases left in between. The germline V gene encodes CDR1 SGHTA and CDR2 FQGNSA. The CDR3 coding sequence is TGTGCCAGTTCAAGGGACAATCAGCCCCAGCATTTT. This gives the protein CASSRDNQPQHF.

V gene TRBV12-3 or TRBV12-4 combines with J gene TRBJ2-4, with D possibly called TRBD1 or TRBD2 (6 bases each). V was clipped by 3 bases and J by 0 bases, with 12 bases between them. This CDR3 comprises 16 residues. The CDR3 reads CASSFPGAVAKNIQYF. The CDR3 nucleotides read TGTGCCAGCAGTTTTCCGGGGGCCGTAGCCAAAAACATTCAGTACTTC.

This clonotype was counted ten times or more. The chain employs TRBV20-1 and TRBJ2-7; D possibly corresponds to TRBD2 (5 bases). With 5 bases removed from V and 6 bases from J, the gap between germline ends came to 14 bases. This CDR3 is built from 12 residues. Germline values: CDR1 DFQATT, CDR2 SNEGSKA (reference sequence). The CDR3 is CSALHSVSEQYF. As DNA, the CDR3 is TGCAGTGCTTTACATAGCGTCAGCGAGCAGTACTTC.

This clonotype occurred a few times. This chain uses TRBV6-5 with TRBJ1-2; D remains unclear. This CDR3 spans 12 amino acids. V dropped 0 bases and J dropped 3 bases, with 2 bases sitting between them. In germline, CDR1 is MNHEY, CDR2 SVGAGI. The CDR3 loop reads CASSYSDYGYTF. For the CDR3, the DNA is TGTGCCAGCAGTTACTCCGACTATGGCTACACCTTC.

This clonotype has more than one count but fewer than ten. This chain uses TRBV7-8 with TRBJ1-2; D uncertain. Germline values: CDR1 SGHVS, CDR2 FQNEAQ. Trimming took 2 bases from V and 0 from J, leaving 7 bases between them. The CDR3 spans 14 residues. The DNA of the CDR3 is TGTGCCAGCAGCTTACTTGCAGCTAACTATGGCTACACCTTC. Protein sequence: CASSLLAANYGYTF.

The gene calls are TRBV4-1 and TRBJ1-5; 8 nucleotides line up with TRBD1. V dropped 4 bases and J dropped 6; count of bases not matched to a gene: 8. The CDR3 is 15 amino acids. Germline V gives CDR1 MGHRA, CDR2 YSYEKL. The CDR3 DNA is TGCGCCAGCAGCCGAAGGACAGGGACAATTCAGCCCCAGCATTTT. This encodes CASSRRTGTIQPQHF.

This clonotype was detected a few times. This chain joins TRBV3-1 and TRBJ2-3, with a tentative D call TRBD2 (6 bases). Germline V gene lookup returns CDR1 LGHDT and CDR2 YNNKEL (reference sequence). V lost 4 bases and J 3 bases, leaving 11 bases between the germline ends. The CDR3 is 14 amino acids. This CDR3 reads CASSPGVFTDTQYF. CDR3 bases: TGTGCCAGCAGCCCGGGGGTGTTTACAGATACGCAGTATTTT.

This clonotype is a singleton in its sample. The chain uses TRBV5-5 and TRBJ2-7; D perhaps matches TRBD2 (6 bases). Germline CDR1 reads SGHKS; CDR2 reads YYEKEE (reference sequence). The V and J ends lost 4 bases and 7 bases respectively, with 9 bases between them. This CDR3 region has 11 residues. For the CDR3, the DNA is TGTGCCAGCAGCGGGGGGACGGAGCAGTACTTC. Its protein is CASSGGTEQYF.

The chain joins TRBV11-1 to TRBJ2-2, with TRBD2 identical over 7 bases. Trimming at V came to 3 bases and at J to 1 base, leaving 5 bases not matched to a gene. The CDR3 is made up of 16 amino acids. The germline CDR1 and CDR2 sequences are SGHAT and FQDESV (reference sequence). Written as DNA, the CDR3 is TGTGCCAGCAGCTTTCCCGGGACTAAGAACACCGGGGAGCTGTTTTTT. It is translated as CASSFPGTKNTGELFF.

This clonotype has only a few counts. The V call is TRBV3-1, the J call TRBJ2-3; D possibly corresponds to TRBD2 (5 bases). There are 16 residues in the CDR3. V lost 5 bases to trimming and J lost 5 bases, with 20 bases between them. Germline V gene data show CDR1 as LGHDT and CDR2 as YNNKEL (reference sequence). Here the CDR3 DNA reads TGTGCCAGCAGCGCGACGGGGAATTCTCGTGGAGATACGCAGTATTTT. Protein: CASSATGNSRGDTQYF.

V usage is TRBV30 and J usage is TRBJ1-2; D might be TRBD1 (6 bases). The CDR3 is 16 amino acids. Trimming removed 4 bases at V and 2 bases at J, with 20 bases between. Germline V gene lookup returns CDR1 GTSNPN and CDR2 SVGIG (reference sequence). Here the CDR3 reads CAWNNPREGGNYGYTF. CDR3 sequence (DNA): TGTGCCTGGAATAACCCCCGCGAGGGGGGGAACTATGGCTACACCTTC.

This rearrangement joins TRBV7-2 to TRBJ2-3; 7 bases are a match to TRBD2. The CDR3 has 15 amino acids. From germline, CDR1 is SGHTA and CDR2 FQGNSA. V shed 5 bases and J 6 bases; nucleotides not matched to a gene: 11. CDR3 sequence reads: CASSILALASDTQYF. CDR3 in DNA: TGTGCCAGCAGCATACTAGCGCTTGCTTCTGATACGCAGTATTTT.

This clonotype showed up just a few times. The chain uses TRBV29-1 and TRBJ2-1; weak D call: TRBD2 (6 bases). The CDR3 runs to 16 residues. From germline, CDR1 is SQVTM and CDR2 ANQGSEA. Trimming shortened V by 4 bases and J by 1 base, and 17 bases separated the two germline ends. The DNA of the CDR3 is TGCAGCGTTGTTGGTACGGGAGAGGGTTCCTACAATGAGCAGTTCTTC. Amino acids: CSVVGTGEGSYNEQFF.

V gene TRBV11-2 combines with J gene TRBJ2-7, with 8 bases lining up with TRBD1. The germline CDR1 and CDR2 sequences are SGHAT and FQNNGV. The CDR3 loop spans 16 amino acids. V trimming: 1 base; J trimming: 2 bases; junction bases outside the gene matches: 7. The CDR3: CASSLVTTGATYEQYF. CDR3 in DNA: TGTGCCAGCAGCTTAGTAACGACAGGGGCCACCTACGAGCAGTACTTC.